The 16 T cell receptor beta chains given below trace back to one sample, sequenced in a study of cytomegalovirus exposure and HLA in healthy donors. Both 60 Vbeta primers and 13 Jbeta primers went into the PCR. The assay was immunoSEQ multiplex PCR, and TCRdb's table has in-frame clones only and misses some. Its table lists 95,000 to 150,000 clones. The source material was PBMCs. Source of these receptors: a man aged 35-49 years in good health and CMV-seronegative.

The chain employs TRBV9 and TRBJ2-1, with TRBD2 identical over 7 bases. Germline V gives CDR1 SGDLS, CDR2 YYNGEE. The CDR3 is made up of 16 amino acids. V lost 3 bases to trimming and J lost 5 bases; unmatched junction nucleotides: 11. CDR3 in DNA: TGTGCCAGCAGCGAAAGACCTAGCGGTAGGGACAATGAGCAGTTCTTC. It codes for CASSERPSGRDNEQFF.

The chain has TRBV7-3 and TRBJ2-3, with TRBD2 matching over 9 bases. This CDR3 has 17 amino acids. From germline, CDR1 is SGHTA and CDR2 FQGTGA. The V segment lost 4 bases and the J segment 1 base; nucleotides outside the gene matches: 9. CDR3 bases: TGTGCCAGCAGCTCCCGGCAGACTAGCGGTCGCACAGATACGCAGTATTTT. This sequence encodes CASSSRQTSGRTDTQYF. The full variable domain, completed using reference TRBV7-3 and TRBJ2-3, is GAGVSQTPSNKVTEKGKYVELRCDPISGHTALYWYRQSLGQGPEFLIYFQGTGAADDSGLPNDRFFAVRPEGSVSTLKIQRTERGDSAVYLCASSSRQTSGRTDTQYFGPGTRLTVL.

The gene calls are TRBV5-1 and TRBJ2-3, with D perhaps TRBD2 (5 bases). The CDR3 runs to 14 residues. Trimming stripped 4 bases from V and 2 bases from J, with 11 bases between. Germline CDR1 is SGHRS and CDR2 is YFSETQ. The CDR3 nucleotides read TGCGCCAGCAGCAACCGGGAAAACACAGATACGCAGTATTTT. Translation: CASSNRENTDTQYF.

The V call is TRBV7-9, the J call TRBJ1-2; TRBD1 aligns across 7 bases. Losses at the gene ends were 1 base for V and 3 bases for J; bases not matched to a gene: 2. Germline-derived CDR1 and CDR2 are SEHNR and FQNEAQ (reference sequence). The CDR3 is 14 residues long. CDR3 sequence reads: CASSLGQGDYGYTF. The CDR3 coding sequence is TGTGCCAGCAGCTTAGGACAGGGCGACTATGGCTACACCTTC.

The V call is TRBV11-2, the J call TRBJ2-7, with 8 bases fitting TRBD2. The germline gives CDR1 SGHAT, CDR2 FQNNGV. Trimming took 6 bases from V and 7 from J; bases not matched to a gene: 8. This CDR3 is built from 13 residues. The CDR3 is CASSGLASGEQYF. The CDR3 DNA reads TGTGCCAGCAGTGGACTAGCTTCTGGTGAGCAGTACTTC.

This chain connects TRBV6-6 to TRBJ1-1, with 9 positions matching TRBD1. This CDR3 comprises 16 residues. Germline CDR1 is MNHNY and CDR2 is SVGAGI (reference sequence). J gave up 4 bases and V 2 bases, and 8 bases lay outside the gene matches. Written as DNA, the CDR3 is TGTGCCAGCAGTTACGGGACAGGGAGAGTCGGCACTGAAGCTTTCTTT. It specifies CASSYGTGRVGTEAFF.

Here the CDR3 reads CSASQDTQYF. The DNA for the CDR3 is TGCAGTGCTAGCCAAGATACGCAGTATTTT. The V gene is TRBV20-1, the J gene TRBJ2-3; D ambiguous. The CDR3 sequence is 10 residues long. The V end was cut by 3 bases, the J end by 5 bases, with 3 bases between. Germline CDR1 reads DFQATT; CDR2 reads SNEGSKA (reference sequence).

V usage is TRBV29-1 and J usage is TRBJ2-1; a weak D match, TRBD2 (6 bases). CDR3 length: 14 residues. Germline lookup yields CDR1 SQVTM and CDR2 ANQGSEA. The V end was cut by 4 bases, the J end by 8 bases, with 18 bases between. The CDR3 sequence: CSVVGSGRSDEQFF. The DNA for the CDR3 is TGCAGCGTTGTCGGTAGCGGCAGATCCGATGAGCAGTTCTTC.

The J gene is TRBJ2-7, the V gene TRBV5-1; 9 nucleotides line up with TRBD1. This CDR3 contains 16 residues. The V gene end was trimmed by 8 bases and the J gene end by 3 bases; junction bases not matched to a gene: 15. Germline lookup yields CDR1 SGHRS and CDR2 YFSETQ. This CDR3 is CASYLGPGQGFYEQYF. The CDR3 coding sequence is TGCGCCAGTTATCTAGGACCGGGACAGGGCTTCTACGAGCAGTACTTC.

The rearrangement joins TRBV19 to TRBJ2-7; TRBD1 matches at 9 bases. V shed 3 bases and J 1 base; nucleotides not matched to a gene: 4. The germline gives CDR1 LNHDA, CDR2 SQIVND (reference sequence). This CDR3 is built from 15 residues. CDR3 loop: CASSIRTGESYEQYF. CDR3 coding DNA: TGTGCCAGTAGTATTAGGACAGGGGAATCCTACGAGCAGTACTTC.

The J gene is TRBJ1-3, the V gene TRBV5-5; a weak D match, TRBD1 (6 bases). V lost 0 bases to trimming and J lost 4 bases, with 17 bases between them. In germline, CDR1 is SGHKS, CDR2 YYEKEE (reference sequence). The CDR3 covers 17 residues. The CDR3 is CASSLVLNRVTGNTIYF. CDR3 nucleotide sequence: TGTGCCAGCAGCTTGGTTCTTAACAGGGTAACGGGAAACACCATATATTTT.

The V call is TRBV28, the J call TRBJ1-1, with D uncertain. The V gene lost 6 bases and the J gene lost 7 bases, with 12 bases spanning the gap. The germline CDR1 and CDR2 sequences are MDHEN and SYDVKM. This CDR3 region has 12 residues. CDR3 nucleotides: TGTGCCAGCAGCCTGGGTGAGGGTGAAGCTTTCTTT. Amino acid sequence: CASSLGEGEAFF.

The chain is built from TRBV5-1 and TRBJ1-5; possibly TRBD1 for D (6 bases). The CDR3 has 15 amino acids. CDR1 SGHRS and CDR2 YFSETQ come from the germline V gene. V lost 0 bases to trimming and J lost 0 bases, with 7 bases between them. The CDR3: CASSLGGGSNQPQHF. CDR3 in DNA: TGCGCCAGCAGCTTGGGAGGGGGTAGCAATCAGCCCCAGCATTTT.

This chain uses TRBV11-3 with TRBJ2-3; unclear D gene. This CDR3 comprises 14 residues. Per the germline V gene, CDR1 is SGHNT and CDR2 is YENEEA. V shed 5 bases and J shed 5 bases, with 14 bases lying between them. The CDR3 coding sequence is TGTGCCAGCAGCGAGCCGGCCAGCGTAGATACGCAGTATTTT. This gives the protein CASSEPASVDTQYF.

V and J are TRBV6-5 and TRBJ2-5; D gene unclear. The CDR3 is 11 residues long. The germline gives CDR1 MNHEY, CDR2 SVGAGI. The V end was cut by 6 bases, the J end by 7 bases, with 9 bases between. CDR3 residues: CASRATRTQYF. CDR3 sequence (DNA): TGTGCCAGCAGGGCGACAAGGACCCAGTACTTC.

The chain has TRBV7-9 and TRBJ1-1, with 12 bases fitting TRBD1. Germline assignment: CDR1 SEHNR and CDR2 FQNEAQ (reference sequence). V lost 4 bases and J lost 4; bases outside the gene matches: 7. The CDR3 totals 16 residues. The CDR3 DNA reads TGTGCCAGCAGCTCCAGGGACAGGGGGCGTTTCACTGAAGCTTTCTTT. Translated, it gives CASSSRDRGRFTEAFF. Full variable domain (rest looked up from reference TRBV7-9 and TRBJ1-1): DTGVSQNPRHKITKRGQNVTFRCDPISEHNRLYWYRQTLGQGPEFLTYFQNEAQLEKSRLLSDRFSAERPKGSFSTLEIQRTEQGDSAMYLCASSSRDRGRFTEAFFGQGTRLTVV.